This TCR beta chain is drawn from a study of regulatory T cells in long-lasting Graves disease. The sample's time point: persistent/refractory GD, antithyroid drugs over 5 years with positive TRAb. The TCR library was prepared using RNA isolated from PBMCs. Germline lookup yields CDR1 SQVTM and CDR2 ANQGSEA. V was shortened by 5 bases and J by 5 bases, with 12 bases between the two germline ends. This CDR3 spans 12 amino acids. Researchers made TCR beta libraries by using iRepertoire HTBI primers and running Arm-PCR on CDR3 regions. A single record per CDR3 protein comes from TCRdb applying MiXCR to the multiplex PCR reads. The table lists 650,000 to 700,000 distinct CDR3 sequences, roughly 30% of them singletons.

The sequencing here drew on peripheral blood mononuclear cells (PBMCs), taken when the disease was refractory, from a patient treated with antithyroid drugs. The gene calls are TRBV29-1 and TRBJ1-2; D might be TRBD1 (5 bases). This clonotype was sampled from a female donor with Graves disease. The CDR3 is CSVTGPGYGYTF. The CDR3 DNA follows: TGCAGCGTTACAGGCCCGGGATATGGCTACACCTTC.